Listed below are T cell receptor beta chains from one sample, sequenced in a study of T cell responses to AZD1222 COVID-19 vaccine. The method was immunoSEQ multiplex PCR; TCRdb's version includes in-frame clones alone and lacks a portion of them. The data show about 100,000 clones, about nine tenths seen once. This material consisted of peripheral blood, taken on day 0 of AZD1222 vaccination. Receptor source: an adult in good health. Each CDR3 is given with its conserved first and last residue. D genes are given only for firm matches. Only some rows state a clone size, as once, few, many or a class for expanded clones.

v_gene,abundance,j_gene,d_gene,CDR3aa
TRBV7-9,once,TRBJ2-7,-,CASSPYSTDKPYEQYF
TRBV5-1,-,TRBJ1-5,-,CASSGDSNQPQHF
TRBV28,-,TRBJ2-1,TRBD1,CASSGQDRGDIGLEFF
TRBV13,-,TRBJ2-5,TRBD2,CASSAAGLAGDETQYF
TRBV11-1,-,TRBJ2-1,-,CASSLSRSSYNEQFF
TRBV5-6,many,TRBJ1-1,-,CASSLNSGYPEAFF
TRBV5-1,-,TRBJ1-1,-,CASSLDGDTEAFF
TRBV7-9,-,TRBJ1-4,TRBD1,CASSLDRGRDEKLFF
TRBV5-1,-,TRBJ1-3,-,CASSLYDSTGNTIYF
TRBV29-1,few,TRBJ1-2,-,CSVEGGVNYGYTF
TRBV14,-,TRBJ1-4,-,CASSQDSPGHNEKLFF
TRBV10-2,-,TRBJ2-2,-,CASSVRENTGELFF
TRBV7-8,-,TRBJ2-3,-,CASSLVTSGGATDTQYF
TRBV30,-,TRBJ1-1,-,CAWRGGEPNTEAFF
TRBV9,-,TRBJ2-1,-,CASSEPWGDNEQFF
TRBV7-6,-,TRBJ2-3,-,CASSPLTGTADTQYF
TRBV10-1,-,TRBJ2-5,-,CASSARGGGGIGETQYF
TRBV15,-,TRBJ1-2,-,CATSRGQSYGYTF
TRBV29-1,-,TRBJ1-2,TRBD1,CSVKDRGGYGYTF
TRBV7-9,-,TRBJ1-2,-,CASSLDSGGGYTF
TRBV5-6,-,TRBJ1-1,-,CASSLRNTEAFF
TRBV9,-,TRBJ1-2,-,CASSVGVLRGANGYTF
TRBV11-1,-,TRBJ1-2,-,CASSREPGPNYGYTF
TRBV7-3,-,TRBJ2-1,-,CASSLGSQGSYNEQFF
TRBV6-6,-,TRBJ2-3,-,CASSSLDGTSTDTQYF
TRBV4-1,-,TRBJ2-7,TRBD1,CASSQEQGTWDEQYF
TRBV12-5,-,TRBJ2-3,TRBD1,CASGWNWDSTGSDTQYF
TRBV14,once,TRBJ2-7,-,CASSQVHNFLSYEQYF
TRBV19,-,TRBJ2-1,-,CASTSPGAYNEQFF
TRBV2,-,TRBJ1-5,TRBD1,CASSRRGTGSNQPQHF
TRBV7-9,-,TRBJ1-3,-,CASSLGGASPTNTIYF
TRBV2,-,TRBJ2-1,TRBD2,CASSRSGGAYNEQFF
TRBV5-1,once,TRBJ2-1,TRBD2,CASTRERGSYNEQFF
TRBV11-2,-,TRBJ2-3,-,CASSLDRPTSTDTQYF
TRBV6-5,-,TRBJ1-4,TRBD1,CASSHRQGLDEKLFF
TRBV7-3,-,TRBJ2-7,TRBD1,CASSFRQGIPYEQYF
TRBV7-9,-,TRBJ2-3,-,CASSLLLWGDTDTQYF
TRBV30,-,TRBJ1-2,TRBD1,CAWTQPLGQGDYGYTF
TRBV12-3/TRBV12-4,-,TRBJ1-1,-,CASSLQLSEAFF
TRBV4-1,-,TRBJ2-3,TRBD1,CASSPEGQPRDTQYF
TRBV9,-,TRBJ2-7,-,CASSVDGASYEQYF
TRBV2,-,TRBJ2-6,-,CASSLSGTVIFSGANVLTF
TRBV3-1/TRBV3-2,-,TRBJ1-1,-,CASSQDLQGLKAFF
TRBV19,-,TRBJ2-1,-,CASSVGGPTMSNEQFF
TRBV12-3/TRBV12-4,-,TRBJ1-1,-,CASSFSGEAFF
TRBV4-1,-,TRBJ1-1,-,CASSQGAGTEAFF
TRBV6-1,-,TRBJ2-7,-,CASSEPGFDDEQYF
TRBV29-1,-,TRBJ1-1,TRBD1,CSAAGTEKNTEAFF
TRBV18,-,TRBJ2-3,-,CASSLRVGASTDTQYF
TRBV5-1,-,TRBJ1-3,-,CASSLEALGLGNTIYF
TRBV19,-,TRBJ1-3,-,CASKGGTTPNTIYF